The T cell receptor (beta chain) described here comes from a study of OX40 agonist ivuxolimab in advanced cancers. Study as a whole: At 75% to 90% male, the cohort had a mean age of 60 years, ranging from about 20 to 79.

The CDR3 is 17 amino acids. V was pared by 1 base and J by 2 bases, with 17 bases between. Germline V gene data show CDR1 as SGDLS and CDR2 as YYNGEE. Data came from immunoSEQ multiplex PCR; TCRdb stores just in-frame clones and leaves some out. This sample carries some 9,000 clones, about 89% of them seen once, and the ten largest clones take around 13%. Patients who had autoimmune disease history or got systemic immunosuppression were left out. The genes are TRBV9 and TRBJ2-3; no reliable D call. The specimen comprised CD4+ or CD8+ T cells sorted from blood, sampled in a trial of the OX40 agonist ivuxolimab. The sequence was obtained from an adult with an advanced solid tumor such as melanoma, head and neck, liver or kidney cancer. CDR3 in DNA: TGTGCCAGCAGCGTAACAGTCACAGCACTAAACACAGATACGCAGTATTTT. It is translated as CASSVTVTALNTDTQYF.